This TCR beta chain was captured in a study of cytotoxic CD8 clonotypes in ibrutinib-treated CLL. The overall study: Samples had a mean of roughly 280,000 productive templates and 90,000 or so productive rearrangements.

This clone was counted only a few times. TCRdb's copy holds only in-frame clones and misses some; the assay was immunoSEQ multiplex PCR. The table has approximately 60,000 clones, about 54% seen once. The sequence came from a human donor with chronic lymphocytic leukemia. Sequencing used PBMCs, obtained at disease progression, from a patient treated with ibrutinib.

CDR3 amino acids: CASSISLLAGATYEQYF. CDR3 sequence (DNA): TGTGCCAGTAGTATATCGCTTTTGGCGGGAGCTACCTACGAGCAGTACTTC. The V and J genes are TRBV19 and TRBJ2-7, with 7 bases lining up with TRBD2. The germline V gene has CDR1 LNHDA and CDR2 SQIVND (reference sequence). CDR3 length equals 17 residues. With V trimmed by 2 bases and J by 2 bases, 12 bases remained unmatched.